A single TCR beta chain is shown here with its context. The antigen is not known. This specimen comes from a study of early T cells in non-severe SARS-CoV-2 infection. Study-level background: Investigators sequenced bulk RNA drawn from unsorted whole blood, and chains remained unpaired. Regarding the study as a whole: Matching against VDJdb likely underestimated virus-specific expansions, favoring anti-spike CD8.

V was shortened by 1 base and J by 3 bases, with 9 bases between the two germline ends. In germline, CDR1 is SNHLY, CDR2 FYNNEI. The CDR3 covers 14 residues. Unique molecular identifiers tagged individual cDNA molecules. TCRdb re-derived calls from the 5' RACE reads in MiXCR, one entry per CDR3 protein. The table records tens of thousands of distinct CDR3 sequences, roughly 8% of them present only once. This TCR was sampled from an adult who was a healthcare worker with PCR-confirmed SARS-CoV-2 infection or an uninfected control (not recorded which). Input material: whole blood. V usage is TRBV2 and J usage is TRBJ1-1; D possibly corresponds to TRBD1 (5 bases). CDR3 sequence (DNA): TGTGCCAGCAGTGAAGGCAGGGCGGACACTGAAGCTTTCTTT. Amino acids: CASSEGRADTEAFF.